The sample holds a few counts of the clone carrying this T cell receptor beta chain. Its cognate antigen is unknown. Treatment reported: oral pan-JAK inhibitor, 5-10 mg twice daily. Alopecia areata patients gave lesional scalp punch biopsies and peripheral blood samples. PBMCs were stained for CD3, CD4 and CD8, and CD4+ and CD8+ T cells were sorted. This sample was taken from a study of CD8+ T cells in alopecia areata. Regarding the study as a whole: Researchers reported that TCR sharing among patients proved less clear than in mice, possibly HLA-linked. Under tofacitinib, numerous expanded lesional clonotypes remained detectable in scalp and blood.

The germline CDR1 and CDR2 sequences are MNHNS and SASEGT. CDR3 length: 15 residues. V lost 2 bases and J 1 base, leaving 11 bases between the germline ends. Following RNA extraction, reverse transcription yielded cDNA that acted as the sequencing template. Clones were read by immunoSEQ multiplex PCR, and TCRdb kept only the in-frame ones, dropping some. The sample records approximately 200,000 clones, 58% being singletons. The material sequenced was CD4+ T cells sorted from blood, taken at week 24, from a patient treated with tofacitinib. The chain joins TRBV6-1 to TRBJ1-1; a possible D gene is TRBD1 (5 bases). The sequence was collected from a human donor with alopecia areata. CDR3 sequence reads: CASSESGLQNTEAFF. The CDR3 DNA reads as TGTGCCAGCAGTGAATCGGGACTTCAGAACACTGAAGCTTTCTTT.